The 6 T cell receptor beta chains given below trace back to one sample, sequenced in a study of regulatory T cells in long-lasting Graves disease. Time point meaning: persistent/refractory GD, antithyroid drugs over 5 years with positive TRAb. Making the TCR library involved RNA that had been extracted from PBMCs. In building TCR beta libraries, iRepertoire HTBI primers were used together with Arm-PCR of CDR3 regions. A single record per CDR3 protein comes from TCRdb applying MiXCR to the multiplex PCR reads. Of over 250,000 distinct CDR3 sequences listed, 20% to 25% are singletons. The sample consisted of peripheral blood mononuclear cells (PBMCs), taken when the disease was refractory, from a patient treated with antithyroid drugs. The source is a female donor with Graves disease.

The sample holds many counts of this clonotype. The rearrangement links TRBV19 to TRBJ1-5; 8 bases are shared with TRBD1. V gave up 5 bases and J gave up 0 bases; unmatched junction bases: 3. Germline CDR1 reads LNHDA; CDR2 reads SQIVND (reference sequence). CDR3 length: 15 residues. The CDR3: CASSETGDSNQPQHF. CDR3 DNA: TGTGCCAGTAGTGAGACAGGGGATAGCAATCAGCCCCAGCATTTT.

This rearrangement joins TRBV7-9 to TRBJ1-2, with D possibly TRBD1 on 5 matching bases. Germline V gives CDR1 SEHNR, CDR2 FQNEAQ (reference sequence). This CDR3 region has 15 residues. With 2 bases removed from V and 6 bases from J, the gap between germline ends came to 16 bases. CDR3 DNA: TGTGCCAGCAGCTTATCGGCAGGGATAAAAAATGGCTACACCTTC. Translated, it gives CASSLSAGIKNGYTF.

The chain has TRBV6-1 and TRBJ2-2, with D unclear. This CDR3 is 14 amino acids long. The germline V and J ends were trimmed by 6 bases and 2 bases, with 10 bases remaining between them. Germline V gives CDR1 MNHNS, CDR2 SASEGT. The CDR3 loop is CASRIHSNTGELFF. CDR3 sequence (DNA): TGTGCCAGCAGAATTCATAGCAACACCGGGGAGCTGTTTTTT.

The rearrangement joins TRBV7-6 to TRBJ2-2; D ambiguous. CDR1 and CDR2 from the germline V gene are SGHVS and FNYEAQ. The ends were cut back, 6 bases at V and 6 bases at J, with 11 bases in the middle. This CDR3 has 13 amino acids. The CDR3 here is CASRTTEPGELFF. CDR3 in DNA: TGTGCCAGCAGAACCACAGAGCCCGGGGAGCTGTTTTTT.

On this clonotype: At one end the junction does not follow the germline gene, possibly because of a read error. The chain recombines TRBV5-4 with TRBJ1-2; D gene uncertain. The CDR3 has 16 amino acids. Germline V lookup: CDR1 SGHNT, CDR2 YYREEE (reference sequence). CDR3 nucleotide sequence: TGTGCCAGCAGCCCCGCGCCAGGACCGACGGACTATGGCTACGCCTTC. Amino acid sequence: CASSPAPGPTDYGYAF.

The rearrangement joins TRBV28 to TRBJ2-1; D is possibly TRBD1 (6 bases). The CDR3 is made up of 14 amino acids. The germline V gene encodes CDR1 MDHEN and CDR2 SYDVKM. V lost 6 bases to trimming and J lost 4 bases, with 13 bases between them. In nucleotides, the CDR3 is TGTGCCAGCAGCAGGCAGGGGATTTACAATGAGCAGTTCTTC. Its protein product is CASSRQGIYNEQFF.